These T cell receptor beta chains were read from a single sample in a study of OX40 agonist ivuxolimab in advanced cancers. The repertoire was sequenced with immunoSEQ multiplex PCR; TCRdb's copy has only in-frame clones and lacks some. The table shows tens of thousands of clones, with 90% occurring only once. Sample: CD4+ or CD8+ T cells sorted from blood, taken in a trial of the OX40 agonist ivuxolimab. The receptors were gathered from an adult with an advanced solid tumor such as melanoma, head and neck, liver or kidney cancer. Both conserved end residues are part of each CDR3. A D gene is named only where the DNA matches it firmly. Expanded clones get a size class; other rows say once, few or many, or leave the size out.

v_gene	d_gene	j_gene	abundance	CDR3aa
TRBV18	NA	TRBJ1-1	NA	CASSQGDRYTEAFF
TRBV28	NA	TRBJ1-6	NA	CASSSGGSNSPLHF
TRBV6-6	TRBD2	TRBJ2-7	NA	CASRPEGRGGYEQYF
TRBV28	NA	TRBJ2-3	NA	CASSKGLELDTQYF
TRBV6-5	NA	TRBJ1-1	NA	CAISAQGNTEAFF
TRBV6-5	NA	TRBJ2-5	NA	CASSLPGAETQYF
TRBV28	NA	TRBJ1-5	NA	CASRDSRWSGNQPQHF
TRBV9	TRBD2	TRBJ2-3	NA	CASSTPHEMREGGTDTQYF
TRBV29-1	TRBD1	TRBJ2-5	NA	CSVLGGQRGQLGEQYF
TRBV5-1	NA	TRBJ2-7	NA	CASSLRDGGEQYF
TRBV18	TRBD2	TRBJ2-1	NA	CASSPPLAGQSLVNEQFF
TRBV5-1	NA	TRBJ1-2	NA	CASSLAEAANYGYTF
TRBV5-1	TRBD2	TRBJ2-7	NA	CASSPLADTYEQYF
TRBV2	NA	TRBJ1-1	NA	CASITQGETEAFF
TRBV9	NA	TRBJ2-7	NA	CASSGRDNEQYF
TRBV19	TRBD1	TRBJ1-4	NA	CASSFGQVNEKLFF
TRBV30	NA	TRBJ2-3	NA	CAWGGEITDTQYF
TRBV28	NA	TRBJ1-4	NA	CASSLSIELEKLFF
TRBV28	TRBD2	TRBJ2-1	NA	CASSLGTSGRIQQFF
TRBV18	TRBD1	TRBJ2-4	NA	CASSHGQDHLREKNIQYF
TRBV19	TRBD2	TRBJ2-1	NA	CASSNQITSGTAGDEQFF
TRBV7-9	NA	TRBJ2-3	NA	CASSPSRTHTDTQYF
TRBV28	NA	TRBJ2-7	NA	CASSTGPDEQYF
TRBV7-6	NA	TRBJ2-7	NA	CASSPLSRYEQYF
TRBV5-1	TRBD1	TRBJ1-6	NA	CASSGGTGVNSPLHF
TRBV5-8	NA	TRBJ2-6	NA	CASSFFDLSGANVLTF
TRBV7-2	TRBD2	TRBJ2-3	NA	CASSLIGLAGADTQYF
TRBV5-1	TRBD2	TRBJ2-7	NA	CASSSTSTSGVYEQYF
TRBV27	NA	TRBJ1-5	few	CASSFNGVQHF
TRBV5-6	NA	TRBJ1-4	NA	CASSLRYPLESRNEKLFF
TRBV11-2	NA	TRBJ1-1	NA	CASSLVGVTTEAFF
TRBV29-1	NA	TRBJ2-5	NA	CSVGQGGETQYF
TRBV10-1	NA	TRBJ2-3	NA	CASSGTDLYTQYF
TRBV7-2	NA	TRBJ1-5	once	CASSLMQVQPQHF
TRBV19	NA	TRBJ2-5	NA	CASSKGRVHWETQYF
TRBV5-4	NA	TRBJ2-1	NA	CASSLWTADGQFF
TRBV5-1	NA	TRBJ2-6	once	CASSWTNLSGANVLTF
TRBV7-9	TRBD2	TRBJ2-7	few	CASSSYTSAGGSSYEQYF
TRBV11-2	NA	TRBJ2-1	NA	CASSLRRSSYNEQFF
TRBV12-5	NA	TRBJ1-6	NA	CASGLVSHRDSPLHF
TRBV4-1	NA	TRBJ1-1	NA	CASSQDSLKNTEAFF
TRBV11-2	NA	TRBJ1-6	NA	CASSLDVTNSPLHF
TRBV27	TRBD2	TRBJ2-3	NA	CATRDPGGNTDTQYF
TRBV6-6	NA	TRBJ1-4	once	CASSYLRRLNEKLFF
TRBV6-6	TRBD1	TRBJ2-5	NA	CATKLQGDQETQYF
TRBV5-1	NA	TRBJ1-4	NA	CASSWDIYATNEKLFF
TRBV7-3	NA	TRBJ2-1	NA	CASSSGNEQFF
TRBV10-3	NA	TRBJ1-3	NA	CAIRFPGNTIYF
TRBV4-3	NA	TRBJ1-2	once	CASSSVGGHTF
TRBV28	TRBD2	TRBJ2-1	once	CASSLSGRVYNEQFF
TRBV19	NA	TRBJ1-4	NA	CASSIDRIGLNEKLFF
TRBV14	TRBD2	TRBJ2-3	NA	CASSPGLAYTDTQYF
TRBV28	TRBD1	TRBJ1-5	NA	CASSLTTGDSNQPQHF
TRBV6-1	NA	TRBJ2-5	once	CASSVRLQETQYF